The rows below give T cell receptor beta chains drawn from one sample of a study of blood T cell repertoires in COVID-19. TCRdb keeps only in-frame clones here, not all; method: immunoSEQ multiplex PCR. Here the sample spans fewer than 250,000 clones, more than 70% being singletons. What was sequenced was PBMCs or T cells enriched from blood (not recorded which). These TCRs come from a woman between 45 and 60 years old who had recovered from COVID-19. CDR3s include the opening cysteine and the closing phenylalanine or tryptophan. D genes are given only for firm matches. Clone size is not always given. Where it is, it says once, few, many or a class for expanded clones.

DNA	CDR3	J	size	D	V
TGTGCCAGCAGTTTTCTGACAGTTCACTCTGGGGCCAACGTCCTGACTTTC	CASSFLTVHSGANVLTF	TRBJ2-6	.	.	TRBV27
TGTGCCATCAGCGACCTGACAGCCTACGAGCAGTACTTC	CAISDLTAYEQYF	TRBJ2-7	.	.	TRBV10-3
TGTGCCAGCAGCCGAAGGACTATCGAAGCTTTCTTT	CASSRRTIEAFF	TRBJ1-1	.	.	TRBV2
TGTGCCAGCAGCTTAGTTGGCAGGGGAGTTGGAAAACTGTTTTTT	CASSLVGRGVGKLFF	TRBJ1-4	few	.	TRBV11-3
TGTGCCACCGAGAAAGCGGGGGGCACCGGGGAGCTGTTTTTT	CATEKAGGTGELFF	TRBJ2-2	.	TRBD2	TRBV24-1
TGTGCCAGCAGCCAAGATGTGGCAGGGGATCAGCCCCAGCATTTT	CASSQDVAGDQPQHF	TRBJ1-5	.	.	TRBV4-2
TGCGCCAGCAGCCCCGGCCAGGGCCAGAATTCACCCCTCCACTTT	CASSPGQGQNSPLHF	TRBJ1-6	.	.	TRBV4-1
TGTGCCAGCAGCCCCCGGACAGGGGAAAACACCATATATTTT	CASSPRTGENTIYF	TRBJ1-3	.	TRBD1	TRBV9
TGTGCCAGTAGTATAGATACAGGGGTGCAGCCCCAGCATTTT	CASSIDTGVQPQHF	TRBJ1-5	.	TRBD1	TRBV19
TGTGCCAGCAGCCCGCCCAGGGACACTATTCACGAAAAACTGTTTTTT	CASSPPRDTIHEKLFF	TRBJ1-4	.	.	TRBV13
TGCAGCGTTGGCACAGTATCCTACGAGCAGTACTTC	CSVGTVSYEQYF	TRBJ2-7	.	.	TRBV29-1
TGTGCCAGTAGTATGTGGGACAGAACCTACGAGCAGTACTTC	CASSMWDRTYEQYF	TRBJ2-7	.	TRBD1	TRBV19
TGTGCCAGCAGCCGCCGCCGGGGTTCCGATCAGCCCCAGCATTTT	CASSRRRGSDQPQHF	TRBJ1-5	.	.	TRBV4-2
TGCAGTAGGGGCAGGGGAGAGACCCAGTACTTC	CSRGRGETQYF	TRBJ2-5	.	.	TRBV20-1
TGCGCCAGCAGCGCACCGACAGATCGGTTAGACACTGAAGCTTTCTTT	CASSAPTDRLDTEAFF	TRBJ1-1	.	.	TRBV5-1
TGCGCCAGCAGCCAAGATGTCTTGGTCCGCGGGGGCCGAGCAGATACGCAGTATTTT	CASSQDVLVRGGRADTQYF	TRBJ2-3	.	.	TRBV4-3
TGCGCCAGCAGCCAAGAACAGGGGCCGCGAACCGATCAGCCCCAGCATTTT	CASSQEQGPRTDQPQHF	TRBJ1-5	.	TRBD1	TRBV4-3
TGTGCCAGCAGCTTTGTAACTGATGCGAACACTGAAGCTTTCTTT	CASSFVTDANTEAFF	TRBJ1-1	once	.	TRBV7-9
TGTGCCAGCAGTTACAGGTACAATGAGCAGTTCTTC	CASSYRYNEQFF	TRBJ2-1	.	.	TRBV12-3/TRBV12-4
TGTGCCAGCAGCTTAGGGGGGCCCGTCTCTGGAAACACCATATATTTT	CASSLGGPVSGNTIYF	TRBJ1-3	.	.	TRBV7-2
TGTGCCAGCAGCTCCGGGACACGCTACGAGCAGTACTTC	CASSSGTRYEQYF	TRBJ2-7	.	.	TRBV27
TGTGCCAGCAGTTTGGGGACTTATCAGCCCCAGCATTTT	CASSLGTYQPQHF	TRBJ1-5	.	.	TRBV28
TGTGCCAGTAGCAGTGGGACAGAGAACACTGAAGCTTTCTTT	CASSSGTENTEAFF	TRBJ1-1	few	TRBD1	TRBV19
TGTGCCAGCAGCAGGCCGGCCTGGCACGAGCAGTACTTC	CASSRPAWHEQYF	TRBJ2-7	.	.	TRBV6-5